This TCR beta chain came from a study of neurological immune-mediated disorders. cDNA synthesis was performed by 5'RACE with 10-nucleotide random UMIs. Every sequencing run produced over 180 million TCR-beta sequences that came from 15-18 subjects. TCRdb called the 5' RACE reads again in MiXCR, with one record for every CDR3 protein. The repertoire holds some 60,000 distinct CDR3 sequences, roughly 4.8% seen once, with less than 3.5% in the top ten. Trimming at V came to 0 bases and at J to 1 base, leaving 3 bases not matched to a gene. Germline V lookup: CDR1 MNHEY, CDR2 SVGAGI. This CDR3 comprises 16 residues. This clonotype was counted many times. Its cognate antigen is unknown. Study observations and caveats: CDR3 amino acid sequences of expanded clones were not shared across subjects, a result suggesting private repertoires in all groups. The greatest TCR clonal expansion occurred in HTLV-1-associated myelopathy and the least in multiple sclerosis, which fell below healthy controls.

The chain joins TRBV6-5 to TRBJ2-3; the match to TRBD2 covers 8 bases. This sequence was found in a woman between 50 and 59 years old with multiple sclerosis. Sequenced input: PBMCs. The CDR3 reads CASSYSGRGGTDTQYF. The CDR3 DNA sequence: TGTGCCAGCAGTTACTCCGGGAGGGGAGGCACAGATACGCAGTATTTT.